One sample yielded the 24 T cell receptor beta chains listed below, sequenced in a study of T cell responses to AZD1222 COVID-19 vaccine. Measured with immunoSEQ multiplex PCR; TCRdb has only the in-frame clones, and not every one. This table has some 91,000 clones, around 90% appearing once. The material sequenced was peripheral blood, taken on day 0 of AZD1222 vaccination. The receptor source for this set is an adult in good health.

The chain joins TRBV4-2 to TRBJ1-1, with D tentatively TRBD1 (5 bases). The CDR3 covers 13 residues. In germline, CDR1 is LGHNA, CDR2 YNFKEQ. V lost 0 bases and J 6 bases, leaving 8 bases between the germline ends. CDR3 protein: CASSQDWGSEAFF. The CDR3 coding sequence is TGTGCCAGCAGCCAAGACTGGGGGTCTGAAGCTTTCTTT.

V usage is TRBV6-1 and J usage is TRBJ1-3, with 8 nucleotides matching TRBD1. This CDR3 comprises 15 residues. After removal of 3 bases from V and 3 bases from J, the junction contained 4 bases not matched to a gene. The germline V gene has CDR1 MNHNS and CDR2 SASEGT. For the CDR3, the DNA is TGTGCCAGCAGTGAGCAGGGGGCGAGTGGAAACACCATATATTTT. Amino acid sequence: CASSEQGASGNTIYF.

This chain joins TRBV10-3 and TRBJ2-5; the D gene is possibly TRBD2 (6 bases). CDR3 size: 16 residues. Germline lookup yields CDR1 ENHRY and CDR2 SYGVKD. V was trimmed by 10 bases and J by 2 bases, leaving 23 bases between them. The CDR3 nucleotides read TGTGCCACCCGTGGGAGCGGGCACTTCACTCAAGAGACCCAGTACTTC. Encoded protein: CATRGSGHFTQETQYF.

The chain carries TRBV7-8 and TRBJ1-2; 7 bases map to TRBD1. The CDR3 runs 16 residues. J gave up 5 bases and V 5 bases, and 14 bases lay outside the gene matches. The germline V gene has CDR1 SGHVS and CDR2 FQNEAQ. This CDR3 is CASSLDRVVGTYGYTF. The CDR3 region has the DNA TGTGCCAGCAGCCTCGACAGGGTGGTTGGAACATATGGCTACACCTTC.

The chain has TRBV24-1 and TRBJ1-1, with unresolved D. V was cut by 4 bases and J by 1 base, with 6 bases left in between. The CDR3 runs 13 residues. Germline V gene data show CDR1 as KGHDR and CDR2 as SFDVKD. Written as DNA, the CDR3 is TGTGCCACCAGTGAAAAGACGAACACTGAAGCTTTCTTT. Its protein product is CATSEKTNTEAFF.

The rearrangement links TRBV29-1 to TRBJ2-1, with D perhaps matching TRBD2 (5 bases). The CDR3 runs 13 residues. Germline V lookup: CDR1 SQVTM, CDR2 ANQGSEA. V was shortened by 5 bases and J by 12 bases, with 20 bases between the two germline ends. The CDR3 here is CSVFVQSGIPQFF. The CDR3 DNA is TGCAGCGTTTTTGTGCAGAGCGGAATACCGCAGTTCTTC.

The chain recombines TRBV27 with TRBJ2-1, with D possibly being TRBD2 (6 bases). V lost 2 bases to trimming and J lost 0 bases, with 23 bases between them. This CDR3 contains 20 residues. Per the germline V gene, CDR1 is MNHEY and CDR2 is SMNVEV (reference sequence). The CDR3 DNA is TGTGCCAGCAGTTTAAGGGGACCCTTCGGAGGGCGGAGCTCCTACAATGAGCAGTTCTTC. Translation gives CASSLRGPFGGRSSYNEQFF.

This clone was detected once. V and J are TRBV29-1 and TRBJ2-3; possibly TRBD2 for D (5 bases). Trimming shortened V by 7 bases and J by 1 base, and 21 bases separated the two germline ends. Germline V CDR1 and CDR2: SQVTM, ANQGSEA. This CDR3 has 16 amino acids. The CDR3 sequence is CSADRGQVVGTDTQYF. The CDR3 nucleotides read TGCAGCGCCGACCGAGGGCAGGTTGTGGGCACAGATACGCAGTATTTT.

CDR3 region: CASSTGLAALGETQYF. In nucleotides, the CDR3 is TGTGCCAGCAGCACCGGACTAGCGGCCTTGGGTGAGACCCAGTACTTC. The chain joins TRBV13 to TRBJ2-5; 10 bases agree with TRBD2. This CDR3 is 16 amino acids long. Germline-derived CDR1 and CDR2 are PRHDT and FYEKMQ (reference sequence). Losses at the gene ends were 5 bases for V and 5 bases for J; bases not matched to a gene: 11.

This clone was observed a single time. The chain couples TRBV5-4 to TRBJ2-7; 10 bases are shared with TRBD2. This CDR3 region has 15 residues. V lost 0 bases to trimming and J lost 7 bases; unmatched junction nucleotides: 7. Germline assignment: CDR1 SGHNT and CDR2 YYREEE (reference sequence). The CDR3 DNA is TGTGCCAGCAGCTTGGGAGTAGCGGGAGGTTTGGAGCAGTACTTC. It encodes CASSLGVAGGLEQYF.

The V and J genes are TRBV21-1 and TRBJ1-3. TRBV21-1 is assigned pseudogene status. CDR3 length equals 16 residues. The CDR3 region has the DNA TGTGCCAGCAGCCAAGGAAAGATTTACTGGGGAAACACCATATATTTT. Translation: CASSQGKIYWGNTIYF.

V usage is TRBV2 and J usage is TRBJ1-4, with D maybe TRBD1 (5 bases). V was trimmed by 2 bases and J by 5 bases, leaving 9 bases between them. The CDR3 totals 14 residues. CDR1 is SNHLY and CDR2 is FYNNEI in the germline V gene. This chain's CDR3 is CASSEWGENEKLFF. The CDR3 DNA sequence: TGTGCCAGCAGTGAATGGGGGGAGAATGAAAAACTGTTTTTT.

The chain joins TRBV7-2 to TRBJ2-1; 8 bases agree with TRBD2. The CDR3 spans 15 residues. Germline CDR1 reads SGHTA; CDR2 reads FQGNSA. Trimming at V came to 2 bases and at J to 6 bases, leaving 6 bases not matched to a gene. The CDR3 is CASSLQAGDVNEQFF. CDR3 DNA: TGTGCCAGCAGCTTACAAGCGGGAGATGTCAATGAGCAGTTCTTC.

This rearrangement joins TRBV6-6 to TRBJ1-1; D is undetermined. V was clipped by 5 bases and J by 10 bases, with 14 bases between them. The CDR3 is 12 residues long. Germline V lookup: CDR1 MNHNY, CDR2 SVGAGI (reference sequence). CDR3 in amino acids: CASSTSGVTAFF. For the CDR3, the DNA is TGTGCCAGCAGTACCTCCGGGGTAACAGCTTTCTTT.

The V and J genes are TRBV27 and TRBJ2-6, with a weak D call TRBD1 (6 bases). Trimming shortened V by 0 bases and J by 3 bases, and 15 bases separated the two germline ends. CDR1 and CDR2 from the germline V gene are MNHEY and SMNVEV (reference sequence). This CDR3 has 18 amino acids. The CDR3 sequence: CASSLSGHPTLGANVLTF. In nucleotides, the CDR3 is TGTGCCAGCAGTTTATCGGGACACCCCACTCTTGGGGCCAACGTCCTGACTTTC.

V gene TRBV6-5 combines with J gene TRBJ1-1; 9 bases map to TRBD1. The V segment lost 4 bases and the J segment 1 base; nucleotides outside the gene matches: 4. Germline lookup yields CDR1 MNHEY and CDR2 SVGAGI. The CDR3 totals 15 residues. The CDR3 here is CASSSPGQGNTEAFF. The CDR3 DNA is TGTGCCAGCAGTTCACCGGGACAGGGGAACACTGAAGCTTTCTTT.

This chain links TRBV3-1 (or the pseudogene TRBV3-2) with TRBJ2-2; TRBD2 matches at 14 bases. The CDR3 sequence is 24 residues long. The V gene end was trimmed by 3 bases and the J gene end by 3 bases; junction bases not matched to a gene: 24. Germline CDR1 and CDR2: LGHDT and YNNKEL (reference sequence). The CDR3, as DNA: TGTGCCAGCAGCCAGCGTTTGACTAGCGGGAGGGTGCCTGGCCGTTCCTATCACACCGGGGAGCTGTTTTTT. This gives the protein CASSQRLTSGRVPGRSYHTGELFF.

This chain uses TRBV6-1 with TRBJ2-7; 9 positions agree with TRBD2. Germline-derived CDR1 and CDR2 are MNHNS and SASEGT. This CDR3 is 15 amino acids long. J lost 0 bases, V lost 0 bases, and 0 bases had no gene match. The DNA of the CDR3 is TGTGCCAGCAGTGAAGCAGCGGGGGGCTCCTACGAGCAGTACTTC. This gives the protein CASSEAAGGSYEQYF.

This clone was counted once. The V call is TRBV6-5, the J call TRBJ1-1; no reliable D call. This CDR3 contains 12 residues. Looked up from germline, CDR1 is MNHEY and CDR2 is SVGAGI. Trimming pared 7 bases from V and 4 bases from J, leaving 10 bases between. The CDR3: CASTTLGTEAFF. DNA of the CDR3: TGTGCCAGCACGACTCTTGGCACTGAAGCTTTCTTT.

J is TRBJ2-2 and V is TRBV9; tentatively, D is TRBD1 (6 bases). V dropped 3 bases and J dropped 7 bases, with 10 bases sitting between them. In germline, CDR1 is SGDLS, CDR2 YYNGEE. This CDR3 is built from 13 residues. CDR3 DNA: TGTGCCAGCAGCGGGGGACAAGGCGGGGAGCTGTTTTTT. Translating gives CASSGGQGGELFF.

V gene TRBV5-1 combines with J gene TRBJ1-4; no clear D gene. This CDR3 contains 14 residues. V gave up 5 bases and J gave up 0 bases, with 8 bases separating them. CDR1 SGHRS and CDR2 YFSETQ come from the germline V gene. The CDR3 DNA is TGCGCCAGCAGGATGGAAGCAACTAATGAAAAACTGTTTTTT. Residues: CASRMEATNEKLFF.

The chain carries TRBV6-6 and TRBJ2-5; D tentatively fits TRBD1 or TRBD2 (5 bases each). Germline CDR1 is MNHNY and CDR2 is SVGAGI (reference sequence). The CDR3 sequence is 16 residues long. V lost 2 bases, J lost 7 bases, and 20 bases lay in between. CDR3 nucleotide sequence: TGTGCCAGCAGTTACGGTGCGACCAACCTTGGGGGGACCCAGTACTTC. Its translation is CASSYGATNLGGTQYF.

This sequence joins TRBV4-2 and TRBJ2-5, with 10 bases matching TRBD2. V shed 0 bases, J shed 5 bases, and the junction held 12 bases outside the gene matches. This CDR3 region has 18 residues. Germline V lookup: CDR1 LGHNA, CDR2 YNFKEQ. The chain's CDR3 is CASSQDPLIAGGRETQYF. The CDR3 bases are TGTGCCAGCAGCCAAGATCCCCTAATAGCGGGGGGTCGTGAGACCCAGTACTTC.

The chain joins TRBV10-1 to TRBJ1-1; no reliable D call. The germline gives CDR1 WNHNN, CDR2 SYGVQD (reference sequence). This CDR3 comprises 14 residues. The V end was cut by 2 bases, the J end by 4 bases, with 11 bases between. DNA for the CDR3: TGCGCCAGCAGTGAGGTCGCCGGGTGCACTGAAGCTTTCTTT. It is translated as CASSEVAGCTEAFF.